A selection of T cell receptor beta chains follows, all from one sample in a study of CD8 T cells in ankylosing spondylitis. In TCRdb, the 5' RACE reads were re-called with MiXCR into one record per CDR3 protein. The sample carries about 840,000 distinct CDR3 sequences, roughly 12% recorded once. Sequencing was performed on blood, either unsorted or a sorted T cell fraction (not recorded which). The receptors shown here come from a male donor with ankylosing spondylitis. Each CDR3 is given with its conserved first and last residue. The order of the fields is D gene, V gene, clone size, J gene, CDR3 DNA, CDR3 protein. D genes are given only for firm matches. Some rows mark clone size as missing; the rest say once, few, many or name a class of expanded clone.

-	TRBV20-1	many	TRBJ1-5	TGCAGTGCCGCCTTTGATAGCAATCAGCCCCAGCATTTT	CSAAFDSNQPQHF
-	TRBV12-3/TRBV12-4	few	TRBJ2-7	TGTGCCAGCAGTTTATTTACCTACGAGCAGTACTTC	CASSLFTYEQYF
-	TRBV20-1	-	TRBJ2-1	TGCAGTGCTCATCATCCCAGGGGTCGCAATGAGCAGTTCTTC	CSAHHPRGRNEQFF
-	TRBV7-8	-	TRBJ2-7	TGTGCCAGCAGCTTAACCCAGGGGGGCTACGAGCAGTACTTC	CASSLTQGGYEQYF
TRBD2	TRBV7-2	many	TRBJ2-7	TGTGCCAGCAGCTTAGATGGAGCGGGAGTGGCCTACGAGCAGTACTTC	CASSLDGAGVAYEQYF
-	TRBV7-2	many	TRBJ2-5	TGTGCCAGCACCGGTGGAGAGACCCAGTACTTC	CASTGGETQYF
-	TRBV15	many	TRBJ1-3	TGTGCCACCAGGGCACCCTCTGGAAACACCATATATTTT	CATRAPSGNTIYF
TRBD2	TRBV20-1	many	TRBJ2-7	TGCAGTGCTAGAGATGGGTCGAGCGGGAGGTACCTCGGAGAACCCTACGAGCAGTACTTC	CSARDGSSGRYLGEPYEQYF
-	TRBV10-1	-	TRBJ1-1	TGCGCCAGCAGTTTCTTGCGCACTGAAGCTTTCTTT	CASSFLRTEAFF
-	TRBV11-2	few	TRBJ2-2	TGTGCCAGCAGCTTAGATAAGTGGAAAACCGGGGAGCTGTTTTTT	CASSLDKWKTGELFF
TRBD2	TRBV6-1	few	TRBJ2-7	TGTGCCAGCAGTGAACTGCTAGCGGGAGGGTACGAGCAGTACTTC	CASSELLAGGYEQYF
-	TRBV11-2	few	TRBJ2-3	TGTGCCAGCAGGCGTAGGCGGTTTACTAGCACAGATACGCAGTATTTT	CASRRRRFTSTDTQYF
TRBD2	TRBV7-2	-	TRBJ2-2	TGTGCCAGCAGTCCTTGGACTAGCGGGCCGACCGGGGAGCTGTTTTTT	CASSPWTSGPTGELFF
-	TRBV30	-	TRBJ1-2	TGTGCCTGGAGTGGGGGGCAGAGTAGGAGTTATTATGGCTACACCTTC	CAWSGGQSRSYYGYTF
TRBD2	TRBV5-1	-	TRBJ2-7	TGCGCCAGCAGCGTCGGGGTAGCGGGAGTTGCAGTCGAGCAGTACTTC	CASSVGVAGVAVEQYF
TRBD1	TRBV7-9	-	TRBJ1-6	TGTGCCAGCAGCTTAGGGGACAGATCGGGGACCCTCCACTTT	CASSLGDRSGTLHF
TRBD2	TRBV20-1	few	TRBJ2-3	TGCAGTGCTAGACGGCCTAGCGGGGGGCCCCCCAAGGATACGCAGTATTTT	CSARRPSGGPPKDTQYF
-	TRBV7-2	few	TRBJ2-1	TGTGCCAGCAGCTTAATGTTCAGTAGCGGCCTTGAGCAGTTCTTC	CASSLMFSSGLEQFF
-	TRBV6-2/TRBV6-3	few	TRBJ2-3	TGTGCCAGCAGTTACTCGGCGGGGAGCACAGATACGCAGTATTTT	CASSYSAGSTDTQYF
-	TRBV6-1	-	TRBJ1-2	TGTGCCAGCAGACCGACATCAAACTATGGCTACACCTTC	CASRPTSNYGYTF
-	TRBV2	-	TRBJ2-3	TGTGCCAGCAGTATGACTAGGGTGGCGACAGATACGCAGTATTTT	CASSMTRVATDTQYF
-	TRBV18	-	TRBJ2-7	TGTGCCAGCTCACCAAGTCGAACAGCTTCCTACGAGCAGTACTTC	CASSPSRTASYEQYF
TRBD1	TRBV20-1	-	TRBJ1-2	TGCAGTGCTTTTGCGACAGGGTTGGCAGTGAATGGCTACACCTTC	CSAFATGLAVNGYTF
TRBD2	TRBV4-3	few	TRBJ2-3	TGCGCCAGCAGCCAAGATAACCCAGCGGGGCTTACAGATACGCAGTATTTT	CASSQDNPAGLTDTQYF
TRBD2	TRBV4-3	few	TRBJ2-3	TGCGCCAGCAGCCAAGGCCGGACTAGCGGGAGTCGAGATACGCAGTATTTT	CASSQGRTSGSRDTQYF
-	TRBV20-1	many	TRBJ1-5	TGCAGTGCTCCGAACCCGGGACGCAGAAGGGGAATTTATAGCAATCAGCCCCAGCATTTT	CSAPNPGRRRGIYSNQPQHF
-	TRBV20-1	few	TRBJ2-5	TGCAGTGCCCTAGGCTTAACCCAAGAGACCCAGTACTTC	CSALGLTQETQYF
-	TRBV20-1	few	TRBJ2-1	TGCAGTGCTCGGGCCCCCCAGGGACGCTCCTACAATGAGCAGTTCTTC	CSARAPQGRSYNEQFF
-	TRBV15	-	TRBJ2-3	TGTGCCACCAGCAGACCCTCGACCGCAGCTAGCACAGATACGCAGTATTTT	CATSRPSTAASTDTQYF
-	TRBV20-1	many	TRBJ2-7	TGCAGTGCTAGAGTCTATACTAGCTACGAGCAGTACTTC	CSARVYTSYEQYF
-	TRBV6-5	few	TRBJ1-2	TGTGCCAGCAGCCGAGGTATAGAGGGCTACACCTTC	CASSRGIEGYTF
-	TRBV6-2/TRBV6-3	once	TRBJ2-2	TGTGCCAGCAGTCACCGACTACCTGGGGAGCTGTTTTTT	CASSHRLPGELFF
-	TRBV20-1	few	TRBJ2-4	TGCAGTGCCCTTCGGGGAAGTGAGGGGAACATTCAGTACTTC	CSALRGSEGNIQYF
-	TRBV4-3	few	TRBJ2-3	TGCGCCAGCAGCCAAGCGGTCAGTACAGATACGCAGTATTTT	CASSQAVSTDTQYF
-	TRBV12-3/TRBV12-4	many	TRBJ2-1	TGTGCCAGCAGTTTCGCCCGGAGCTCCTACAATGAGCAGTTCTTC	CASSFARSSYNEQFF
-	TRBV9	-	TRBJ2-7	TGTGCCAGCAGCGCCCCCGGGACACGTTACGAGCAGTACTTC	CASSAPGTRYEQYF
-	TRBV6-5	-	TRBJ1-3	TGTGCCAGCAGTTACGGCCCACGGAACACCATATATTTT	CASSYGPRNTIYF
-	TRBV12-3/TRBV12-4	many	TRBJ1-2	TGTGCCAGCAGTTCCCTCGGCAGGGCCCTATGGCCCACCTTC	CASSSLGRALWPTF
TRBD2	TRBV7-3	-	TRBJ2-5	TGTGCCAGCAGCGCCCCGGGACTAGCGGGGAGTCGGGAGACCCAGTACTTC	CASSAPGLAGSRETQYF
TRBD2	TRBV5-1	many	TRBJ2-7	TGCGCCAGCAGCCTTGGACTAGCGGACGTGTACGAGCAGTACTTC	CASSLGLADVYEQYF
-	TRBV7-2	few	TRBJ1-1	TGTGCCAGCAGCTTAGGGTTACCGCAGAACACTGAAGCTTTCTTT	CASSLGLPQNTEAFF
-	TRBV5-1	few	TRBJ2-1	TGCGCCAGCAGCTTGGCCTATGGGGGCTCCTACAATGAGCAGTTCTTC	CASSLAYGGSYNEQFF
TRBD1	TRBV27	-	TRBJ2-7	TGTGCCAGCAGCCCTTGGCGACAGGGTTACGAGCAGTACTTC	CASSPWRQGYEQYF
TRBD1	TRBV4-3	few	TRBJ1-2	TGCGCCAGCAGCCAAGTCGGGAACGAAGGGGGCGGCTATGGCTACACCTTC	CASSQVGNEGGGYGYTF
-	TRBV6-2/TRBV6-3	-	TRBJ1-2	TGTGCCAGCAGTTACGGGGGACAACGAGCTAACTATGGCTACACCTTC	CASSYGGQRANYGYTF
-	TRBV7-2	many	TRBJ2-2	TGTGCCAGCAGCGAGCGGACGCTGAACACCGGGGAGCTGTTTTTT	CASSERTLNTGELFF
TRBD1	TRBV7-2	-	TRBJ1-3	TGTGCCAGCAGCCCAAGGACAGGCTCCGGTGGAAACACCATATATTTT	CASSPRTGSGGNTIYF
-	TRBV6-1	-	TRBJ1-4	TGTGCCAGCAGTCTCTGGAGAGGGGTTGAAAAACTGTTTTTT	CASSLWRGVEKLFF
-	TRBV7-8	-	TRBJ2-4	TGTGCCAGCAGCTTAGTGGCCGGGGGATATTCGGACATTCAGTACTTC	CASSLVAGGYSDIQYF
TRBD1	TRBV28	-	TRBJ1-5	TGTGCCAGCAGCCCGGACAGGGGGGCTCAGCCCCAGCATTTT	CASSPDRGAQPQHF